A single sample gave rise to the 21 T cell receptor beta chains below, sequenced in a study of blood T cells in healthy people across ages (dated by TCRdb to between 2014 and 2017). Library preparation employed 5' RACE. TCRdb records Illumina HiSeq 2500 as the sequencer. The second PCR ran for about 6 to 12 cycles and used a J-beta primer mix along with a sample-barcoded 5' primer. The raw public data were reprocessed by TCRdb itself: fastp quality trimming at Q25, MiXCR clonotype calling, in-frame beta chains only. Each CDR3 protein appears once, grouped with its most common genes and DNA. Present in this sample are over 950,000 distinct CDR3 sequences, less than 45% of which were seen just once. The top ten clones comprise about 12% of the sample. The sequenced sample consisted of blood. The receptors here all came from a man between 18 and 35 years old in good health.

With respect to this clonotype: It may be a read error: a sequence one base away is much more abundant. The V call is TRBV12-3 or TRBV12-4, the J call TRBJ2-2; D gene uncertain. The CDR3 covers 12 residues. The CDR3 protein is CASSFGTAELFF. In DNA, the CDR3 is TGTGCCAGCAGTTTTGGCACCGCGGAGCTGTTTTTT.

V is TRBV12-3 or TRBV12-4 and J is TRBJ2-1, with 8 bases that match TRBD1. The V segment lost 5 bases and the J segment 13 bases; nucleotides outside the gene matches: 4. The CDR3 extends over 11 amino acids. CDR3 sequence: CASSTTGVQFF. CDR3 DNA sequence: TGTGCCAGCAGTACGACAGGGGTTCAGTTCTTC.

The chain is built from TRBV4-3 and TRBJ2-1, with D unresolved. The DNA end favors TRBJ2-7, so the J call may be wrong. Germline loops: CDR1 LGHNA, CDR2 YSLEER. The CDR3 spans 19 residues. The CDR3 DNA reads as TGCGCCAGCAGCCAAGATCATGGCAGCCAGAAAAGCTCCTACAATGAGCAGTACTTC. This encodes CASSQDHGSQKSSYNEQYF.

A word on this clonotype: One end of the junction does not line up with germline, which may come from a read error. V gene TRBV20-1 combines with J gene TRBJ2-5; D not certain. Germline V gives CDR1 DFQATT, CDR2 SNEGSKA (reference sequence). The CDR3 is made up of 12 amino acids. The CDR3 nucleotides are TGCGGTGCTGACACGCGACAAGAGACCCAGTACTTC. Protein: CGADTRQETQYF.

V and J are TRBV6-6 and TRBJ2-7; 7 bases agree with TRBD1. Germline V gene sequence: CDR1 MNHNY, CDR2 SVGAGI (reference sequence). This CDR3 has 15 amino acids. Trimming removed 5 bases from V and 2 bases from J; junction bases left unmatched: 9. This chain's CDR3 is CASSLTLDRAYEQYF. In DNA form, the CDR3 reads TGTGCCAGCAGTCTTACGCTAGACAGGGCCTACGAGCAGTACTTC.

V is TRBV28 and J is TRBJ1-2, with D perhaps matching TRBD1 (5 bases). Per germline, CDR1 MDHEN and CDR2 SYDVKM. The length of the CDR3 is 15 residues. Deletions cut 7 bases from V and 4 bases from J, with 19 bases between. The CDR3 coding sequence is TGTGCCAGCACCCCGGGCCAGGGTGTTACCTATGGCTACACCTTC. Translated, it gives CASTPGQGVTYGYTF.

The table lists this clonotype with a few counts. The chain couples TRBV12-3 or TRBV12-4 to TRBJ2-1; 9 bases are shared with TRBD2. The CDR3 runs to 16 residues. V dropped 3 bases and J dropped 4; count of bases not matched to a gene: 7. CDR3 in amino acids: CASSFSPSGAYNEQFF. CDR3 nucleotide sequence: TGTGCCAGCAGTTTTTCGCCTAGCGGGGCTTACAATGAGCAGTTCTTC.

The chain combines TRBV9 with TRBJ1-2, with TRBD1 matching over 10 bases. Per the germline V gene, CDR1 is SGDLS and CDR2 is YYNGEE. There are 15 residues in the CDR3. V shed 3 bases, J shed 6 bases, and the junction held 8 bases outside the gene matches. This chain's CDR3 is CASSDLDRGQNGYTF. In nucleotides, the CDR3 is TGTGCCAGCAGCGATCTCGACAGGGGGCAAAATGGCTACACCTTC.

Concerning this clonotype: One end of the junction varies from germline; a read error may be responsible. The rearrangement links TRBV7-9 to TRBJ1-1; 9 bases line up with TRBD1. The germline V gene encodes CDR1 SEHNR and CDR2 FQNEAQ (reference sequence). The CDR3 covers 14 residues. The chain's CDR3 is CASSPGQGNPEAFF. CDR3 sequence (DNA): TGTGCCAGCAGCCCAGGACAGGGGAACCCTGAAGCTTTCTTT.

This chain connects TRBV3-1 to TRBJ2-3, with D perhaps being TRBD1 or TRBD2 (6 bases each). The V and J ends lost 2 bases and 2 bases respectively, with 17 bases between them. CDR1 is LGHDT, CDR2 YNNKEL, per germline (reference sequence). The CDR3 runs 17 residues. Here the CDR3 reads CASSQMGGAVDTDTQYF. The CDR3 region has the DNA TGTGCCAGCAGCCAAATGGGGGGCGCGGTGGACACAGATACGCAGTATTTT.

This clonotype was observed a single time. Since a much larger clone is just one base distant, this may be a read error. The chain couples TRBV20-1 to TRBJ1-2; 7 bases match TRBD1. Germline trimming cut 0 bases from V and 7 bases from J; bases unmatched to any gene: 8. The CDR3 length is 14 residues. Looked up from germline, CDR1 is DFQATT and CDR2 is SNEGSKA (reference sequence). The CDR3 reads CSARDGDSVGGYTF. For the CDR3, the DNA is TGCAGTGCTAGAGATGGGGACAGTGTGGGTGGCTACACCTTC.

The sample holds a few counts of this clonotype. The rearrangement joins TRBV24-1 to TRBJ2-3, with 8 nucleotides matching TRBD1. The CDR3 runs to 13 residues. The junction had 7 bases not matched to a gene; V was cut back by 9 bases and J by 6 bases. Germline V lookup: CDR1 KGHDR, CDR2 SFDVKD. The CDR3 region has the DNA TGTGCCACCGAGCAGGGGGCGCGTGATACGCAGTATTTT. The encoded protein is CATEQGARDTQYF.

This clonotype was detected a few times. CDR3 sequence (DNA): TGTGCCAGCACTCCAGGAGGGGGAAATGGCTACACCTTC. Translation: CASTPGGGNGYTF. The rearrangement links TRBV25-1 to TRBJ1-2; TRBD1 might be the D (6 bases). V was cut by 7 bases and J by 6 bases, with 15 bases left in between. Germline V lookup: CDR1 MGHDK, CDR2 SYGVNS. There are 13 residues in the CDR3.

The chain combines TRBV9 with TRBJ2-4; a weak D match, TRBD1 (6 bases). The J call may be in error: the DNA end matches TRBJ2-7 better. The germline gives CDR1 SGDLS, CDR2 YYNGEE. The CDR3 is 14 residues long. CDR3 DNA: TGTGCCAGCAGCGTAGAGTTAAGAGGGGGCGAGCAGTACTTC. Translated, it gives CASSVELRGGEQYF.

This clonotype was detected a few times. This rearrangement joins TRBV7-2 to TRBJ2-1; 11 positions agree with TRBD1. V lost 4 bases and J lost 7; bases outside the gene matches: 9. This CDR3 spans 16 amino acids. CDR1 and CDR2 from the germline V gene are SGHTA and FQGNSA. The CDR3 region has the DNA TGTGCCAGCAGCTCGTGGACAGGGGGCTTTGGGAATGAGCAGTTCTTC. This encodes CASSSWTGGFGNEQFF.

This clonotype was recorded once. A much bigger clone sits one base away, suggesting this may be a read error. The rearrangement links TRBV20-1 to TRBJ2-7; D is uncertain. Per germline, CDR1 DFQATT and CDR2 SNEGSKA (reference sequence). V dropped 6 bases and J dropped 11 bases, with 14 bases sitting between them. The CDR3 totals 10 residues. Here the CDR3 DNA reads TGCAGTGCCCTCCGAGGATACGAGTACTTC. Protein product: CSALRGYEYF.

Ten or more counts support this clonotype. V gene TRBV27 combines with J gene TRBJ2-7; no definite D call. Deletions cut 0 bases from V and 1 base from J, with 7 bases between. The V gene's germline CDR1 is MNHEY and CDR2 SMNVEV (reference sequence). The CDR3 runs 14 residues. As DNA, the CDR3 is TGTGCCAGCAGTTTATCGGAAGGTTCCTACGAGCAGTACTTC. Encoded protein: CASSLSEGSYEQYF.

V and J are TRBV20-1 and TRBJ1-1; 8 positions match TRBD1. This CDR3 is 15 amino acids long. The V gene's germline CDR1 is DFQATT and CDR2 SNEGSKA (reference sequence). The J segment lost 5 bases and the V segment lost 0 bases, leaving 8 bases of the junction unmatched. The CDR3 bases are TGCAGTGCTAGAGATGGGCGGACAGGGAGGACTGAAGCTTTCTTT. Residues: CSARDGRTGRTEAFF.

The chain uses TRBV24-1 and TRBJ2-1; no firm D call. V was shortened by 9 bases and J by 6 bases, with 14 bases between the two germline ends. Germline CDR1 reads KGHDR; CDR2 reads SFDVKD. The CDR3 totals 13 residues. CDR3 in DNA: TGTGCCACCGGCCGAGAAGGGTCCAATGAGCAGTTCTTC. As protein: CATGREGSNEQFF.

The chain joins TRBV11-2 to TRBJ2-5; D might be TRBD1 (5 bases). Trimming removed 2 bases from V and 1 base from J, with 11 bases in between. Germline CDR1 is SGHAT and CDR2 is FQNNGV. This CDR3 region has 15 residues. CDR3 loop: CASSLLRDSQETQYF. CDR3 nucleotide sequence: TGTGCCAGCAGCTTACTTCGCGACAGCCAAGAGACCCAGTACTTC. Full variable domain (missing parts from reference TRBV11-2 and TRBJ2-5): EAGVAQSPRYKIIEKRQSVAFWCNPISGHATLYWYQQILGQGPKLLIQFQNNGVVDDSQLPKDRFSAERLKGVDSTLKIQPAKLEDSAVYLCASSLLRDSQETQYFGPGTRLLVL.

As DNA, the CDR3 is TGCAGCGTCGGAGGACAGGGGGCGGATGGCTACACCTTC. Its translation is CSVGGQGADGYTF. V gene TRBV29-1 combines with J gene TRBJ1-2, with 11 bases lining up with TRBD1. CDR1 and CDR2 (germline): SQVTM, ANQGSEA. V lost 6 bases to trimming and J lost 6 bases; unmatched junction nucleotides: 6. The CDR3 totals 13 residues.